This T cell receptor (beta chain) is from a study of OX40 agonist ivuxolimab in advanced cancers. Study-level information: People in dose escalation had one of these cancers: hepatocellular carcinoma, melanoma, renal cell or head and neck cancer. Partial responses were observed in three patients, of whom one had hepatocellular carcinoma and two had cutaneous melanoma.

This clone has a handful of counts. Profiling relied on immunoSEQ multiplex PCR, and the TCRdb table lists in-frame clones only, not all of them. The sample lists 50,000 to 65,000 clones; around 80% were seen once. Blood sampling took place at baseline, cycle 4 day 1, and cycle 7 day 1. The specimen comprised CD4+ or CD8+ T cells sorted from blood, sampled in a trial of the OX40 agonist ivuxolimab. This clonotype originated in an adult with an advanced solid tumor such as melanoma, head and neck, liver or kidney cancer.

The CDR3 bases are TGCGCCAGCAGCCCGACGAGAATTGGCGGTTCGGAAGCTTTCTTT. Its translation: CASSPTRIGGSEAFF. The chain combines TRBV4-3 with TRBJ1-1; D unclear. CDR3 length: 15 residues. The V end was cut by 4 bases, the J end by 8 bases, with 20 bases between. Germline-derived CDR1 and CDR2 are LGHNA and YSLEER.